This is a list of T cell receptor beta chains from one sample in a study of spatial heterogeneity in lung cancer. TCRdb called the 5' RACE reads again in MiXCR, with one record for every CDR3 protein. Of around 87,000 distinct CDR3 sequences in the sample, more than 10% are singletons; the top ten hold about two fifths. The sequencing here drew on PBMCs, taken at surgery. These receptors came from a male donor with early-stage non-small cell lung cancer. CDR3s include the opening cysteine and the closing phenylalanine or tryptophan. The D gene is left open where the match is weak. Where a row states a size, it is once, few, many or the class of an expanded clone; other rows omit it.

j_call d_call clone_size v_call cdr3_nt cdr3_aa
TRBJ1-3 TRBD1 few TRBV12-3/TRBV12-4 TGTGCCAGCAGAGCTACAGGGGCTGGAAACACCATATATTTT CASRATGAGNTIYF
TRBJ2-1 TRBD2 many TRBV7-2 TGTGCCAGCAGCTCCCCGGGGACTAGCGGGAGAAAGAATGAGCAGTTCTTC CASSSPGTSGRKNEQFF
TRBJ1-1 NA many TRBV27 TGTGCCAGCAGGCTCACCGGGCCCACCAACACTGAAGCTTTCTTT CASRLTGPTNTEAFF
TRBJ2-1 NA few TRBV25-1 TGTGCCAGCAGTGAATTAGCCGGATACTTTTACAATGAGCAGTTCTTC CASSELAGYFYNEQFF
TRBJ1-1 NA few TRBV6-2/TRBV6-3 TGTGCCAGCAGTCCCATCGGGGACACTGAAGCTTTCTTT CASSPIGDTEAFF
TRBJ2-1 NA many TRBV5-6 TGTGCCAGCAGCTTGGCGGGTAAGGCCTACAATGAGCAGTTCTTC CASSLAGKAYNEQFF
TRBJ2-7 TRBD1 few TRBV27 TGTGCCAGCAGTTTCGGACAGGGGGCATCCTACGAGCAGTACTTC CASSFGQGASYEQYF
TRBJ1-2 NA few TRBV20-1 TGCAGTGCTAGAGCCTCGGCGGGAAGCTATGGCTACACCTTC CSARASAGSYGYTF
TRBJ2-4 NA NA TRBV20-1 TGCAGTGCGGCCGGGAATGGTATGGCCAAAAACATTCAGTACTTC CSAAGNGMAKNIQYF
TRBJ2-2 TRBD1 many TRBV12-3/TRBV12-4 TGTGCCAGCAGTCCCGACAGGGGGGACACCGGGGAGCTGTTTTTT CASSPDRGDTGELFF
TRBJ2-3 NA few TRBV29-1 TGCAGCGTTGAAGATCCGCCGGCTTCAGATACGCAGTATTTT CSVEDPPASDTQYF
TRBJ2-2 TRBD1 many TRBV5-1 TGCGCCAGCAGCTTGGACAGGGGTATCCCCGGGGAGCTGTTTTTT CASSLDRGIPGELFF
TRBJ2-1 NA NA TRBV2 TGTGCCAGCATGGCCCTGGGATATGAGCAGTTCTTC CASMALGYEQFF
TRBJ2-3 NA few TRBV5-4 TGTGCCAGCAGCTTGCCGGGGGAGGACACAGATACGCAGTATTTT CASSLPGEDTDTQYF
TRBJ1-5 TRBD1 few TRBV20-1 TGCAGTGCTCTTTCCGGGACAGGGGATCGGCCCCAGCATTTT CSALSGTGDRPQHF
TRBJ2-6 NA many TRBV2 TGTGCCAGCACCTGGGACGGACGGTCAGGGGCCAACGTCCTGACTTTC CASTWDGRSGANVLTF
TRBJ1-5 NA many TRBV7-2 TGTGCCAGCAGCTTATTGGGGGTCTCTCAGCCCCAGCATTTT CASSLLGVSQPQHF
TRBJ2-5 NA many TRBV4-2 TGTGCCAGCAGCCAAGAGGAAGGGTGGTCGGAGACCCAGTACTTC CASSQEEGWSETQYF
TRBJ1-6 NA NA TRBV20-1 TGCAGTGCTAGAGAGGGGGGGCATAATTCACCCCTCCACTTT CSAREGGHNSPLHF
TRBJ2-5 NA NA TRBV20-1 TGCAGTGCCGTCGGGCCCATACAAGAGACCCAGTACTTC CSAVGPIQETQYF
TRBJ2-1 TRBD2 many TRBV5-1 TGCGCCAGCAGCCCCCAACCTAGCGGGGGAAACAATGAGCAGTTCTTC CASSPQPSGGNNEQFF
TRBJ1-5 NA many TRBV28 TGTGCCAGCGTTTCGGACAGCACCCCAAGAAATCAGCCCCAGCATTTT CASVSDSTPRNQPQHF
TRBJ1-4 NA NA TRBV27 TGTGCCAGCAGTTTATCCCCGGGACTCCAAACAACTAATGAAAAACTGTTTTTT CASSLSPGLQTTNEKLFF
TRBJ1-6 NA NA TRBV7-2 TGTGCCAGCACAGATACTGGGTCACCCCTCCACTTT CASTDTGSPLHF
TRBJ2-7 NA many TRBV14 TGTGCCAGCAGCCAAGATGGAGAAGGTCTCTACGAGCAGTACTTC CASSQDGEGLYEQYF
TRBJ2-3 NA NA TRBV11-2 TGTGCCAGCAGCTTATCAAAAAAGGACTACCTGTCGTTAACAGATACGCAGTATTTT CASSLSKKDYLSLTDTQYF
TRBJ2-5 NA few TRBV7-3 TGTGCCAGCAGCTACTCGGGCCAAGAGACCCAGTACTTC CASSYSGQETQYF
TRBJ1-5 NA NA TRBV7-9 TGTGCCAGCAGCTTAGCGGGGACACCGGGCAATCAGCCCCAGCATTTT CASSLAGTPGNQPQHF
TRBJ2-1 TRBD2 NA TRBV27 TGTGCCAGCAGTTTCCAAAACCTAGCGGGAGGGCCCCACGAGCAGTTCTTC CASSFQNLAGGPHEQFF
TRBJ2-3 TRBD1 NA TRBV7-9 TGTGCCAGCAGCTCTGGACAGGGAAAGTATTTT CASSSGQGKYF
TRBJ1-4 TRBD1 NA TRBV4-3 TGCGCCAGCAGCCATGGCCAGACAGGGATAAATGAAAAACTGTTTTTT CASSHGQTGINEKLFF
TRBJ2-3 TRBD1 few TRBV19 TGTGCCAGTAGGAGCGGCAGGGGGCTCACAGATACGCAGTATTTT CASRSGRGLTDTQYF
TRBJ2-6 NA many TRBV7-8 TGTGCCAGCAGCTTAGTTATCGGGCCGAGCTCTGGGGCCAACGTCCTGACTTTC CASSLVIGPSSGANVLTF
TRBJ1-1 NA NA TRBV5-6 TGTGCCAGTACAGCCCCGGACCGCATCATGAACACTGAAGCTTTCTTT CASTAPDRIMNTEAFF
TRBJ1-1 NA few TRBV28 TGTGCCAGCAGTGCCTCCGGGAGGTCGGAATTCTTT CASSASGRSEFF
TRBJ2-1 TRBD1 few TRBV10-3 TGTGCCTCTACCCAACCGGGACAGGGGGCCAATGAGCAGTTCTTC CASTQPGQGANEQFF
TRBJ2-3 NA NA TRBV12-3/TRBV12-4 TGTGCCGGCAGTTTGGTTGCGGGGCTCAGGTATTTT CAGSLVAGLRYF
TRBJ2-1 NA NA TRBV10-3 TGTGCCATCGGAACTCAGAACTACAATGAGCAGTTCTTC CAIGTQNYNEQFF
TRBJ2-1 NA NA TRBV7-9 TGTGCCAGCAGATTAAACAATGAGCAGTTCTTC CASRLNNEQFF
TRBJ2-3 TRBD2 NA TRBV9 TGTGCCAGCAGCCCCCGGGTAGCGGGAGGTACAGATACGCAGTATTTT CASSPRVAGGTDTQYF
TRBJ2-2 TRBD2 few TRBV7-3 TGTGCCAGCAGCTTACGACTAGCGGGAGTACCCGGGGAGCTGTTTTTT CASSLRLAGVPGELFF
TRBJ2-2 TRBD1 many TRBV5-1 TGCGCCAGCAGCTCCGACAGGGGAAACACCGGGGAGCTGTTTTTT CASSSDRGNTGELFF
TRBJ2-3 TRBD2 NA TRBV7-6 TGTGCCAGCAGCAAGGGACTAGCGGGAGGATCGGATACGCAGTATTTT CASSKGLAGGSDTQYF
TRBJ1-5 TRBD1 many TRBV28 TGTGCCAGCCGGGACAGACCAAATCAGCCCCAGCATTTT CASRDRPNQPQHF
TRBJ2-6 NA many TRBV7-3 TGTGCCAGCAGCTTCCCCGGGGGACAGTCTCGGCACTCTGGGGCCAACGTCCTGACTTTC CASSFPGGQSRHSGANVLTF
TRBJ2-5 NA NA TRBV5-1 TGCGCCAGCAGCCTCTCGGAGGTACAAGAGACCCAGTACTTC CASSLSEVQETQYF
TRBJ2-5 NA once TRBV14 TGTGCCAGCAGCCAAGATTTCTCCGAGTACCAAGAGACCCAGTACTTC CASSQDFSEYQETQYF
TRBJ2-7 TRBD2 few TRBV19 TGTGCCAGTAGTCCCGGGACTAGAAGCTACGAGCAGTACTTC CASSPGTRSYEQYF
TRBJ2-5 NA few TRBV10-3 TGTGCCATCAGTGGGTCGGGGACACCACAAGAGACCCAGTACTTC CAISGSGTPQETQYF